This T cell receptor (beta chain) was observed in a study of cytomegalovirus exposure and HLA in healthy donors. A word on this clone: Its target is unknown.

Study observations and caveats: Some TCR beta chains (roughly 150 of them) were listed as cytomegalovirus-associated. In a later analysis, donors in an Asian-associated ancestry cluster reportedly had fewer N-insertions in productive TCRs than the cohort mean.

PCR employed 60 Vbeta and 13 Jbeta primers. Libraries were prepared by immunoSEQ multiplex PCR; TCRdb keeps only in-frame clonotypes and omits some of them. The sample lists some 84,000 clones, around four fifths occurring once. Among the donors, all were healthy bone marrow donors. The CDR3 is made up of 15 amino acids. V lost 0 bases, J lost 0 bases, and 12 bases lay in between. From germline, CDR1 is SQVTM and CDR2 ANQGSEA. Sequenced sample: PBMCs. This clonotype originated in a boy under 18 in good health and CMV-seronegative. This rearrangement joins TRBV29-1 to TRBJ2-7; D is uncertain. The CDR3 sequence: CSVEDPRGYSYEQYF. The CDR3 DNA reads TGCAGCGTTGAAGATCCCCGAGGTTACTCCTACGAGCAGTACTTC.